This T cell receptor (beta chain) was retrieved from a study of blood T cell repertoires in COVID-19 (dated by TCRdb to 2018 to 2021). Regarding the study in general: Samples from collaborators originated in the United States, Italy and Spain and spanned both the acute and convalescent phases of COVID-19. The prospective study material was composed of cDNA or gDNA derived from T cells, B-cell-depleted T cells, or PBMCs. Deeply sampled blood TCRbeta repertoires from subjects exposed to, actively infected with, or recovered from COVID-19 were included in the dataset. The repertoires were released in a freely available public database meant as a resource for research on the immune response to SARS-CoV-2. The samples were drawn from the first 160 participants of the ongoing ImmuneRACE study and from 1,254 subjects provided by 6 global collaborators. Sample metadata almost always included a de-identified subject ID, COVID-19 status, age in years and sex. Where HLA class I and class II types were available, the types were taken from metadata supplied by the sample provider, not from assay-based typing. Study-wide conclusions, independent of this receptor: Clinical and demographic metadata were provided uncurated, with the amount varying by source and participant.

TCRbeta CDR3 regions were amplified from genomic DNA using the immunoSEQ Assay, a bias-controlled multiplex PCR. Concerning the study's data processing: The number of nucleated cells in each sample was estimated from the amplification of reference gene primers within the assay. Sequence reads were collapsed and filtered to measure the absolute abundance of every unique TCRbeta CDR3 rearrangement. For each sample, productive Simpson clonality was calculated as the square root of Simpson's diversity index over productive rearrangements. The immuneACCESS repertoire file appears here via TCRdb, limited to in-frame rearrangements. These files lack a portion of the clones; in checked studies, under half of the deficit traces to unresolved V genes, and the cause of the others is not known. The DNA gave D and trimming, while V, J and clone size come from that table. The sample contains hundreds of thousands of clones, about 89% of them found a single time. Of the sample, over 1.2% is held by the ten largest clones.

Samples from volunteer blood donors who had recovered from COVID-19 were contributed by a second Seattle source. The collaborating institutions used their own protocols to collect whole blood in K2EDTA tubes. For TCRbeta analysis, collaborators shipped samples as frozen whole blood, isolated PBMCs, or DNA extracted from either of those sample types. In its sample, this clone was seen once. The antigen it recognizes is unknown. The sample holds no much larger clone one base away, and base qualities are not on file. The CDR3 runs 15 residues from the cysteine to the phenylalanine. Only the CDR3 DNA is retained, 45 bases long and in frame from the first base. CDR1 and CDR2 (LNHDA, SQIVND) derive from the germline V gene (reference sequence). Trimming costs V 1 base and J 6 bases, and their ends lie 15 bases apart.

The chain is encoded by TRBV19 joined to TRBJ1-2; the D gene is not confidently resolved. Sequencing was carried out using peripheral blood. This receptor was identified in a woman aged 40 to 50 who had recovered from COVID-19. In nucleotide form, the sequence is TGTGCCAGTAGTATAGCGGCAGACACCCCACATGGCTACACCTTC. It translates to CASSIAADTPHGYTF.